The 21 T cell receptor beta chains below were found in one sample sequenced in a study of resident and recirculating memory T cells in vitiligo. TCRdb's copy holds only in-frame clones and misses some; the assay was immunoSEQ multiplex PCR. The sample consists of tens of thousands of clones, 92% of them appearing once. The sequenced material came from blood. The receptor source for this set is a male donor with vitiligo.

This chain uses TRBV7-9 with TRBJ2-1, with 12 bases aligning to TRBD2. Trimming at V came to 6 bases and at J to 9 bases, leaving 9 bases not matched to a gene. The V gene's germline CDR1 is SEHNR and CDR2 FQNEAQ (reference sequence). This CDR3 contains 15 residues. CDR3 protein: CASRASGRARGEQFF. DNA of the CDR3: TGTGCCAGCAGGGCTAGCGGGAGGGCCCGCGGTGAGCAGTTCTTC.

The V gene is TRBV4-3, the J gene TRBJ1-2; TRBD1 aligns across 11 bases. Unmatched junction bases numbered 9, after V lost 0 bases and J lost 3 bases. The CDR3 loop spans 18 amino acids. Germline CDR1 and CDR2: LGHNA and YSLEER. This chain's CDR3 is CASSQDQGGQGAHYGYTF. Here the CDR3 DNA reads TGCGCCAGCAGCCAAGATCAAGGTGGACAGGGGGCCCACTATGGCTACACCTTC.

The V and J genes are TRBV27 and TRBJ1-4; the D is unclear. Trimming removed 7 bases from V and 5 bases from J, with 23 bases in between. The CDR3 has 17 residues. Germline loops: CDR1 MNHEY, CDR2 SMNVEV (reference sequence). The CDR3, as DNA: TGTGCCAGCAAGGAGGTCGTCGGCGGAGGTCGAAATGAAAAACTGTTTTTT. It is translated as CASKEVVGGGRNEKLFF.

This chain uses TRBV28 with TRBJ2-5; possibly TRBD2 for D (6 bases). The CDR3 has 14 residues. Trimming pared 4 bases from V and 0 bases from J, leaving 9 bases between. CDR1 is MDHEN, CDR2 SYDVKM, per germline. The CDR3 is CASSYGGNQETQYF. CDR3 DNA sequence: TGTGCCAGCAGTTACGGGGGAAACCAAGAGACCCAGTACTTC. The variable domain in full, with the rest retrieved from reference TRBV28 and TRBJ2-5, is DVKVTQSSRYLVKRTGEKVFLECVQDMDHENMFWYRQDPGLGLRLIYFSYDVKMKEKGDIPEGYSVSREKKERFSLILESASTNQTSMYLCASSYGGNQETQYFGPGTRLLVL.

V usage is TRBV9 and J usage is TRBJ2-1; D may be TRBD1 (7 bases). CDR3 size: 15 residues. Trimming removed 4 bases from V and 2 bases from J, with 13 bases in between. Germline V gene data show CDR1 as SGDLS and CDR2 as YYNGEE. The DNA of the CDR3 is TGTGCCAGCAGCAGAGGAGGGGGCGCCTACAATGAGCAGTTCTTC. It encodes CASSRGGGAYNEQFF. The whole variable domain, remainder taken from reference TRBV9 and TRBJ2-1, is DSGVTQTPKHLITATGQRVTLRCSPRSGDLSVYWYQQSLDQGLQFLIQYYNGEERAKGNILERFSAQQFPDLHSELNLSSLELGDSALYFCASSRGGGAYNEQFFGPGTRLTVL.

The chain joins TRBV20-1 to TRBJ2-7; 8 bases are a match to TRBD1. Germline V CDR1 and CDR2: DFQATT, SNEGSKA (reference sequence). The CDR3 has 11 amino acids. J was trimmed by 7 bases and V by 6 bases; bases with no gene match: 5. DNA of the CDR3: TGCAGTGCAACAGGGGGTTATGAGCAGTACTTC. It is translated as CSATGGYEQYF.

This chain links TRBV4-2 with TRBJ2-1, with TRBD2 matching over 8 bases. The CDR3 loop spans 16 amino acids. Germline loops: CDR1 LGHNA, CDR2 YNFKEQ. V lost 0 bases, J lost 3 bases, and 4 bases stayed unmatched. CDR3 region: CASSQDTSGIYNEQFF. The CDR3 DNA sequence: TGTGCCAGCAGCCAAGATACTAGCGGAATCTACAATGAGCAGTTCTTC.

The gene calls are TRBV9 and TRBJ2-5, with TRBD2 as a possible D gene (5 bases). The CDR3 has 15 amino acids. Trimming shortened V by 0 bases and J by 5 bases, and 14 bases separated the two germline ends. Germline V gene sequence: CDR1 SGDLS, CDR2 YYNGEE. The CDR3 sequence is CASSVGNTGWETQYF. CDR3 DNA sequence: TGTGCCAGCAGCGTAGGTAATACGGGATGGGAGACCCAGTACTTC.

The chain has TRBV6-5 and TRBJ2-7; 7 positions agree with TRBD1. This CDR3 spans 14 amino acids. Per germline, CDR1 MNHEY and CDR2 SVGAGI. V shed 6 bases, J shed 5 bases, and the junction held 10 bases outside the gene matches. This CDR3 is CASSPGQVPDEQYF. The CDR3 nucleotides are TGTGCCAGCAGCCCCGGACAGGTGCCCGACGAGCAGTACTTC.

The chain combines TRBV7-2 with TRBJ2-1, with 8 bases that match TRBD2. Germline CDR1 is SGHTA and CDR2 is FQGNSA. CDR3 size: 16 residues. V shed 2 bases, J shed 4 bases, and the junction held 7 bases outside the gene matches. Here the CDR3 reads CASSLRWSGGYNEQFF. The DNA of the CDR3 is TGTGCCAGCAGCTTAAGGTGGTCGGGAGGGTACAATGAGCAGTTCTTC.

The chain is built from TRBV4-1 and TRBJ2-1; the D gene is possibly TRBD1 (6 bases). Per the germline V gene, CDR1 is MGHRA and CDR2 is YSYEKL. Trimming stripped 1 base from V and 7 bases from J, with 17 bases between. This CDR3 is 16 amino acids long. As DNA, the CDR3 is TGCGCCAGCAGCCAAGGGCAGGGGCCTGTGATGAATGAGCAGTTCTTC. It codes for CASSQGQGPVMNEQFF.

This clone was seen a single time. The rearrangement links TRBV4-2 to TRBJ1-1; tentative D call: TRBD1 (6 bases). The CDR3 consists of 19 residues. Germline CDR1 reads LGHNA; CDR2 reads YNFKEQ. V was cut by 0 bases and J by 4 bases, with 24 bases left in between. This CDR3 is CASSQDGYPRGGLRTEAFF. The CDR3 region has the DNA TGTGCCAGCAGCCAAGATGGATACCCCCGCGGGGGGCTTCGCACTGAAGCTTTCTTT.

In nucleotides, the CDR3 is TGCAGTGCCCAGAGGGATACGCAGTATTTT. This translates into CSAQRDTQYF. The chain employs TRBV20-1 and TRBJ2-3; D not resolved. Trimming stripped 6 bases from V and 6 bases from J, with 7 bases between. The CDR3 runs to 10 residues. CDR1 is DFQATT, CDR2 SNEGSKA, per germline (reference sequence).

The J gene is TRBJ1-1, the V gene TRBV6-5; D is perhaps TRBD1 (5 bases). Trimming stripped 5 bases from V and 0 bases from J, with 10 bases between. Looked up from germline, CDR1 is MNHEY and CDR2 is SVGAGI. This CDR3 is built from 14 residues. CDR3 in amino acids: CASSGARMNTEAFF. CDR3 DNA: TGTGCCAGCAGTGGGGCGCGGATGAACACTGAAGCTTTCTTT.

The count of this clone is one. This chain uses TRBV28 with TRBJ2-7; 8 positions agree with TRBD1. CDR1 and CDR2 from the germline V gene are MDHEN and SYDVKM. The CDR3 consists of 16 residues. Losses at the gene ends were 1 base for V and 4 bases for J; bases not matched to a gene: 9. DNA for the CDR3: TGTGCCAGCAGTTTATCGTGGCCAGGGGGCACATACGAGCAGTACTTC. Translated: CASSLSWPGGTYEQYF.

This clone was observed once. This chain joins TRBV6-1 and TRBJ1-2; TRBD1 matches 8 bases. CDR3 length equals 14 residues. Germline CDR1 MNHNS, CDR2 SASEGT. The V gene end was trimmed by 1 base and the J gene end by 8 bases; junction bases not matched to a gene: 6. CDR3 nucleotide sequence: TGTGCCAGCAGTGAAGACAGGGGGTGGGGGGGCTACACCTTC. Translating gives CASSEDRGWGGYTF.

The gene calls are TRBV10-3 and TRBJ2-5; 8 positions match TRBD2. The CDR3 totals 15 residues. Germline trimming cut 8 bases from V and 5 bases from J; bases unmatched to any gene: 13. Germline values: CDR1 ENHRY, CDR2 SYGVKD. The chain's CDR3 is CAIGRASGFGETQYF. The CDR3 nucleotides are TGTGCCATCGGTCGGGCTAGCGGGTTCGGGGAGACCCAGTACTTC.

The chain is built from TRBV6-1 and TRBJ1-2; tentative D call: TRBD1 (6 bases). The V end lost 2 bases, the J end lost 4 bases, and 11 bases lay between the germline ends. Looked up from germline, CDR1 is MNHNS and CDR2 is SASEGT. The CDR3 loop spans 14 amino acids. The CDR3 DNA reads as TGTGCCAGCAGTGAACTGGGGGCCGGCTATGGCTACACCTTC. Residues: CASSELGAGYGYTF.

The rearrangement uses TRBV10-3 and TRBJ2-1, with D possibly matching TRBD1 (6 bases). V lost 3 bases, J lost 3 bases, and 9 bases lay in between. From germline, CDR1 is ENHRY and CDR2 SYGVKD. CDR3 length: 14 residues. The CDR3 is CAISDRTDYNEQFF. The CDR3 nucleotides read TGTGCCATCAGTGATCGGACAGACTACAATGAGCAGTTCTTC.

The chain has TRBV6-5 and TRBJ2-7; the D gene is possibly TRBD1 (6 bases). Germline-derived CDR1 and CDR2 are MNHEY and SVGAGI. This CDR3 comprises 16 residues. The ends were cut back, 0 bases at V and 3 bases at J, with 15 bases in the middle. The CDR3 DNA reads TGTGCCAGCAGTTACTCTGGTTGGGGCAGGGGCTACGAGCAGTACTTC. This gives the protein CASSYSGWGRGYEQYF.

This clone was recorded once. J is TRBJ2-1 and V is TRBV28, with a possible D match to TRBD2 (6 bases). The germline CDR1 and CDR2 sequences are MDHEN and SYDVKM. The germline V and J ends were trimmed by 5 bases and 0 bases, with 14 bases remaining between them. The CDR3 spans 16 residues. CDR3 DNA: TGTGCCAGCAGTCCGATAGCGGAGAGCTCCTACAATGAGCAGTTCTTC. This gives the protein CASSPIAESSYNEQFF.